The T cell receptor beta chain described here comes from a study of T-cell memory formation after mild COVID-19. On this clonotype: Its antigen is as yet unknown.

Study findings and constraints: Day 15 to 85 contractors were CD4/CD8 balanced; later expanders leaned CD4+.

TCRdb used MiXCR to reprocess the 5' RACE reads, holding one entry per CDR3 protein. The sample has about 340,000 distinct CDR3 sequences; approximately 15% are singletons. Trimming left V 2 bases short and J 2 bases short, with 14 bases between. This CDR3 contains 16 residues. Germline V gives CDR1 SSHAT, CDR2 FNYEAQ (reference sequence). The chain links TRBV7-7 to TRBJ2-3; D perhaps matches TRBD2 (6 bases). This TCR derives from a man between 18 and 29 years old who had mild COVID-19 (a few samples of this study predate the infection). Cell type and time point are not known. Sequenced: PBMCs or a T cell subset sorted from them (not recorded which). The CDR3 loop is CASSLHVAALTDTQYF. The CDR3 coding sequence is TGTGCCAGCAGCTTACATGTAGCGGCTCTCACAGATACGCAGTATTTT.